These 13 T cell receptor beta chains came from one sample sequenced in a study of CD8 T cells in ankylosing spondylitis (dated by TCRdb to the late 2010s). Libraries came from 5' RACE. For sequencing, an Illumina HiSeq 2500 was employed. TCRdb passed the public sequencing reads through fastp at Q25 and MiXCR, retaining productive beta sequences. Each CDR3 protein appears once, grouped with its most common genes and DNA. The sample table shows some 130,000 distinct CDR3 sequences, and about 13% are seen once. The ten largest make up about 2.7% of the sample. Source material: blood, either unsorted or a sorted T cell fraction (not recorded which). The receptors were sampled from a female donor with ankylosing spondylitis or in good health (not recorded which).

This clonotype was counted ten times or more. The chain recombines TRBV5-1 with TRBJ2-3; D is perhaps TRBD1 or TRBD2 (5 bases each). CDR3 size: 14 residues. The V end was cut by 7 bases, the J end by 2 bases, with 14 bases between. CDR1 SGHRS and CDR2 YFSETQ come from the germline V gene. The CDR3 region has the DNA TGCGCCAGCCTGGCCGGGACGTACACAGATACGCAGTATTTT. Translated: CASLAGTYTDTQYF.

The chain has TRBV30 and TRBJ2-1; D is unresolved. The V gene lost 8 bases and the J gene lost 6 bases, with 11 bases spanning the gap. Germline V gene lookup returns CDR1 GTSNPN and CDR2 SVGIG (reference sequence). The CDR3 contains 11 residues. This CDR3 reads CARGFSNEQFF. The CDR3 DNA reads TGTGCCCGCGGTTTTTCCAATGAGCAGTTCTTC.

In its sample, this clonotype was seen a few times. The gene calls are TRBV7-9 and TRBJ2-7, with D maybe TRBD2 (6 bases). This CDR3 has 14 amino acids. Germline assignment: CDR1 SEHNR and CDR2 FQNEAQ (reference sequence). V gave up 4 bases and J gave up 2 bases, with 12 bases separating them. The CDR3 is CASSSTSLAYEQYF. The CDR3 coding sequence is TGTGCCAGCAGCTCGACTAGTCTGGCCTACGAGCAGTACTTC.

This clonotype showed up many times. The chain employs TRBV6-5 and TRBJ2-2; 7 nucleotides match TRBD2. V gave up 2 bases and J gave up 4 bases; unmatched junction bases: 10. The CDR3 has 17 residues. The germline V gene has CDR1 MNHEY and CDR2 SVGAGI. The CDR3 is CASSYRMGLSGTGELFF. Here the CDR3 DNA reads TGTGCCAGCAGTTACCGCATGGGACTATCGGGCACCGGGGAGCTGTTTTTT.

This clonotype was detected a few times. The CDR3 DNA sequence: TGTGCCAGCTCACCAGGGACTACTTACACCGGGGAGCTGTTTTTT. It yields the protein CASSPGTTYTGELFF. V gene TRBV18 combines with J gene TRBJ2-2, with 7 bases identical to TRBD2. Germline V gene sequence: CDR1 KGHSH, CDR2 LQKENI. The CDR3 is 15 amino acids. The V segment lost 2 bases and the J segment 3 bases; nucleotides outside the gene matches: 3.

Comments on this clonotype: A single base separates this from a much larger clone, so it may be a read error. The chain couples TRBV27 to TRBJ1-2, with D unresolved. The germline gives CDR1 MNHEY, CDR2 SMNVEV (reference sequence). This CDR3 is built from 13 residues. The CDR3: CAAADKTNYGDTF. CDR3 in DNA: TGTGCCGCCGCCGACAAGACTAACTATGGCGACACCTTC.

This clonotype occurred a few times. The rearrangement links TRBV5-1 to TRBJ2-2; no definite D call. The germline V and J ends were trimmed by 1 base and 1 base, with 11 bases remaining between them. CDR1 and CDR2 (germline): SGHRS, YFSETQ. The CDR3 has 16 residues. The DNA for the CDR3 is TGCGCCAGCAGCTTGTCCCTCAATTTGAACACCGGGGAGCTGTTTTTT. Protein product: CASSLSLNLNTGELFF.

The rearrangement links TRBV5-1 to TRBJ2-2, with D possibly called TRBD1 or TRBD2 (5 bases each). The CDR3 contains 15 residues. Trimming removed 1 base from V and 4 bases from J, with 11 bases in between. Germline CDR1 is SGHRS and CDR2 is YFSETQ. The CDR3 coding sequence is TGCGCCAGCAGCTTGATAACAGGAGGCACCGGGGAGCTGTTTTTT. Translating it yields CASSLITGGTGELFF.

This clonotype was seen a few times. The chain employs TRBV6-5 and TRBJ2-3; a possible D gene is TRBD2 (7 bases). V was pared by 1 base and J by 5 bases, with 22 bases between. CDR1 is MNHEY and CDR2 is SVGAGI in the germline V gene. This CDR3 spans 18 amino acids. The CDR3 DNA sequence: TGTGCCAGCAGTTACTTCGGGGTTTTCGGGGGGCCCATAGATACGCAGTATTTT. It encodes CASSYFGVFGGPIDTQYF.

The rearrangement uses TRBV7-9 and TRBJ2-7; D remains unclear. V lost 5 bases, J lost 2 bases, and 16 bases lay in between. Germline loops: CDR1 SEHNR, CDR2 FQNEAQ (reference sequence). This CDR3 region has 15 residues. CDR3 amino acids: CASSVDSILPYEQYF. In DNA, the CDR3 is TGTGCCAGCAGCGTTGACTCCATTCTACCCTACGAGCAGTACTTC.

This clonotype was observed many times. The chain joins TRBV7-2 to TRBJ1-1; D remains unclear. The CDR3 spans 12 residues. Per germline, CDR1 SGHTA and CDR2 FQGNSA. Trimming left V 5 bases short and J 5 bases short, with 9 bases between. The CDR3 reads CASSPSLTEAFF. Here the CDR3 DNA reads TGTGCCAGCAGCCCGTCCTTAACTGAAGCTTTCTTT.

In the case of this clonotype: A single base separates this from a much larger clone, so it may be a read error. The J gene is TRBJ2-3, the V gene TRBV9; TRBD1 is a possible D gene (5 bases). The ends were cut back, 7 bases at V and 8 bases at J, with 26 bases in the middle. The CDR3 sequence is 16 residues long. The germline V gene encodes CDR1 SGDLS and CDR2 YYNGEE. The CDR3 loop reads CASGPRQPATGSTQYF. The DNA of the CDR3 is TGTGCCAGCGGCCCCCGACAGCCTGCAACCGGTAGTACGCAGTATTTT.

This clonotype has ten or more counts. The chain is built from TRBV21-1 and TRBJ2-2; TRBD2 is the table's D call and was not checked against the DNA. TRBV21-1 is a documented pseudogene. The CDR3 runs 14 residues. CDR3 DNA sequence: TGTGCCAGAAGGGAGCGGGGCTACACCGGGGAGCTGTTTTTT. This encodes CARRERGYTGELFF.